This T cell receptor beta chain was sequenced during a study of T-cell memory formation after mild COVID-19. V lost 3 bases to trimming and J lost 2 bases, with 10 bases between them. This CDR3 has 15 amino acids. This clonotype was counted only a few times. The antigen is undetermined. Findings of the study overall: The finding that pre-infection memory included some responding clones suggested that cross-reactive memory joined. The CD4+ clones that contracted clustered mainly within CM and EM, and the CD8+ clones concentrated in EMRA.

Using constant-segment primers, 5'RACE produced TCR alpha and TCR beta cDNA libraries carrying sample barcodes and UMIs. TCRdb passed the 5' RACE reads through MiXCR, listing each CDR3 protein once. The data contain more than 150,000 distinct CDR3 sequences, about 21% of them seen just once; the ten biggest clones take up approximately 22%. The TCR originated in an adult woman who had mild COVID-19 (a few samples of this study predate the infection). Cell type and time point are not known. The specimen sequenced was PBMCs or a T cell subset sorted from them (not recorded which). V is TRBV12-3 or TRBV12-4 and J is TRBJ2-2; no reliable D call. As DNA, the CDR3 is TGTGCCAGCAGTTTGTTAAAAACCAACACCGGGGAGCTGTTTTTT. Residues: CASSLLKTNTGELFF.